The source of this T cell receptor (beta chain) is a study of cytomegalovirus exposure and HLA in healthy donors. Looking at the study overall: The Caucasian-associated ancestry cluster contained 75% to 85% of the roughly 400 genotyped donors.

This clone occurred once. Its antigen is currently unknown. Study results and limitations: A later examination showed that TCR association rates differed by HLA locus, with DRB1 most and HLA-C fewest. Several of the most significant clusters appeared, in a later analysis, to be linked to common viral pathogens. In an earlier analysis, productive rearrangement rates for most beta V segments clustered near 87% or 30%.

This PCR relied on a set of 60 Vbeta primers and 13 Jbeta primers. The method was immunoSEQ multiplex PCR; TCRdb's version includes in-frame clones alone and lacks a portion of them. The sample consists of some 110,000 clones, roughly 80% of them appearing once. The CDR3 totals 12 residues. CDR1 SQVTM and CDR2 ANQGSEA come from the germline V gene. Trimming cost V 6 bases and J 0 bases; bases outside gene matches: 1. V is TRBV29-1 and J is TRBJ1-1, with 7 bases that match TRBD1. The clonotype comes from a man aged 25-40 years in good health and CMV-seropositive. Material for sequencing was PBMCs. The CDR3 sequence is CSVRGLNTEAFF. The CDR3, as DNA: TGCAGCGTCAGGGGGTTGAACACTGAAGCTTTCTTT.